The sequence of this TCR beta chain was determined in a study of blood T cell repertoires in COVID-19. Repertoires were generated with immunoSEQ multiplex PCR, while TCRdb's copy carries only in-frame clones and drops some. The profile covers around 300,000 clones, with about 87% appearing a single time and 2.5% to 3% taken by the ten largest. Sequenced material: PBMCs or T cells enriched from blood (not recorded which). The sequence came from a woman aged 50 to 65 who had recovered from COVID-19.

The CDR3 sequence is CASNVDRDPPYGYTF. CDR3 sequence (DNA): TGTGCCAGCAACGTCGACAGGGATCCGCCTTATGGCTACACCTTC. The chain joins TRBV4-2 to TRBJ1-2, with 7 bases identical to TRBD1. This CDR3 spans 15 amino acids. CDR1 LGHNA and CDR2 YNFKEQ come from the germline V gene. V lost 7 bases and J lost 5; bases outside the gene matches: 13.